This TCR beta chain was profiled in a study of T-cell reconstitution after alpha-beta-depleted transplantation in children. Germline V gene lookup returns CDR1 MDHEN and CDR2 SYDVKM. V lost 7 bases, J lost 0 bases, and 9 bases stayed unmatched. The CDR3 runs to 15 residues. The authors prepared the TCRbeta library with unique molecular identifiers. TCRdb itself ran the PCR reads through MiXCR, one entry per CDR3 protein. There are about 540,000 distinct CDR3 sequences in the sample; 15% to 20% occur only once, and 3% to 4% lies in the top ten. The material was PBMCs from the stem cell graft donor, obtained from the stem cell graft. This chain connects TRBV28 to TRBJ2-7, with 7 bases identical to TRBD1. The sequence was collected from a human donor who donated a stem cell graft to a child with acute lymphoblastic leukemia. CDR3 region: CASTGTGTVSYEQYF. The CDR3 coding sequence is TGTGCCAGCACCGGAACCGGGACAGTCTCCTACGAGCAGTACTTC.